Listed here is a single T cell receptor beta chain. Antigen: not known. Assay: immunoSEQ multiplex PCR; the TCRdb copy retains only in-frame clones and omits some. The sample lists roughly 30,000 clones, around 90% occurring once. The data belong to a study of T cells in localized non-small cell lung cancer. Deletions cut 3 bases from V and 4 bases from J, with 14 bases between. The germline CDR1 and CDR2 sequences are SGHDT and YYEEEE. The CDR3 covers 14 residues. General observations from the study: Uninvolved adjacent lung showed peak T cell clonality, exceeding tumor. Sequencing involved a lone tumor region, leaving heterogeneity possible. Adjacent lung exhibited a median of about 50 among the 100 most abundant tumor clones.

The sample consisted of peripheral blood, taken before any cancer treatment. The genes are TRBV5-6 and TRBJ2-7; tentatively, D is TRBD1 (6 bases). This receptor was taken from an older female donor with stage III squamous cell lung carcinoma. DNA for the CDR3: TGTGCCAGCAGCTCCCCGACAGGACTTTACGAGCAGTACTTC. Translated, it gives CASSSPTGLYEQYF. Variable domain in full (rest from reference TRBV5-6 and TRBJ2-7): DAGVTQSPTHLIKTRGQQVTLRCSPKSGHDTVSWYQQALGQGPQFIFQYYEEEERQRGNFPDRFSGHQFPNYSSELNVNALLLGDSALYLCASSSPTGLYEQYFGPGTRLTVT.